What follows is one T cell receptor (beta chain) and its context. The data derive from a study of blood T cell repertoires in COVID-19. Study background: Sites across the United States, Italy and Spain contributed samples from acute and convalescent COVID-19. PBMCs, B-cell-depleted T cells, or T cells were the source of the cDNA or gDNA that made up the material.

TCRdb's copy holds only in-frame clones and misses some; the assay was immunoSEQ multiplex PCR. This table has approximately 180,000 clones, over 80% appearing once. Germline assignment: CDR1 SGHAT and CDR2 FQDESV (reference sequence). This CDR3 is 15 amino acids long. V trimming: 5 bases; J trimming: 7 bases; junction bases outside the gene matches: 9. The receptor was derived from a woman aged 70-85 years with acute or convalescent COVID-19. Sequencing was carried out using peripheral blood. V gene TRBV11-1 combines with J gene TRBJ2-1, with 9 bases that match TRBD2. The CDR3 coding sequence is TGTGCCAGCAGCCCCGGAGATAGCGGGGGTAATGAGCAGTTCTTC. Encoded protein: CASSPGDSGGNEQFF.